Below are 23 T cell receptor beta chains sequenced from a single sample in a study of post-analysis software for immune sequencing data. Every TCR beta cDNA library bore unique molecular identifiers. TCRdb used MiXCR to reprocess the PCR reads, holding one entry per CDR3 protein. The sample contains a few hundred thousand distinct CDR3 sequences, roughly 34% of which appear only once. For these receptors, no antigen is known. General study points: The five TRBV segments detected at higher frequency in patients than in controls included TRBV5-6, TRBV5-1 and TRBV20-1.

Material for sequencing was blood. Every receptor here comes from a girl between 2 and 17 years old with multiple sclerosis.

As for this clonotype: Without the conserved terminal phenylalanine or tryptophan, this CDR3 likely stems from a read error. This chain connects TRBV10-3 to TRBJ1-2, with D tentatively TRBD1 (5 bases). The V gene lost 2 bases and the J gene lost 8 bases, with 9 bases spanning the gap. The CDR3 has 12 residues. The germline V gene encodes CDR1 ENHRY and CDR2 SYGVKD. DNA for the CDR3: TGTGCCATCAGTGAGAAGGGGTCGGGCTACACCGTC. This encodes CAISEKGSGYTV.

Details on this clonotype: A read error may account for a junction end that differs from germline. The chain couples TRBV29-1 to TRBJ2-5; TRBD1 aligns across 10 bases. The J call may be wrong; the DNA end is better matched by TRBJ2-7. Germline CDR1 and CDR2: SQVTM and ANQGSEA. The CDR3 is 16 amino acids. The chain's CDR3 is CNVEKGGTGETYEQYF. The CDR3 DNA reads TGCAACGTTGAAAAGGGCGGGACAGGGGAAACCTACGAGCAGTACTTC.

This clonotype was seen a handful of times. CDR3 protein: CASSLTSGENIQYF. The CDR3 nucleotides are TGCGCCAGCAGCTTGACTAGCGGGGAAAACATTCAGTACTTC. The chain has TRBV5-1 and TRBJ2-4; 10 nucleotides agree with TRBD2. Trimming took 1 base from V and 5 from J; bases not matched to a gene: 0. The CDR3 has 14 residues. The V gene's germline CDR1 is SGHRS and CDR2 YFSETQ.

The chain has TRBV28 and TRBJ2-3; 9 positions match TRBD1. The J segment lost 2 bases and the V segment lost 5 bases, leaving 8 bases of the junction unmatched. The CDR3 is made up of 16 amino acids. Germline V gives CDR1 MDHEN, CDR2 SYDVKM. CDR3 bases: TGTGCCAGCAGTGGAGGGGGACAGGGAGCCACAGATACGCAGTATTTT. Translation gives CASSGGGQGATDTQYF.

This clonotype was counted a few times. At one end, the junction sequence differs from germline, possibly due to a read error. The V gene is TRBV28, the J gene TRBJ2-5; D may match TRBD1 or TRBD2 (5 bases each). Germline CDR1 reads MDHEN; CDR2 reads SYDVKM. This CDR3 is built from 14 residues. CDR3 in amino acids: CASSLWGDQETRYF. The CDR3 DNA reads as TGTGCCAGCAGTTTATGGGGGGACCAAGAGACCCGGTACTTC.

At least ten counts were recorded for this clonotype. This CDR3 reads CAISEFLGSYEQYF. In DNA, the CDR3 is TGTGCCATCAGTGAGTTTTTGGGCTCCTACGAGCAGTACTTC. This sequence joins TRBV10-3 and TRBJ2-7; D is undetermined. This CDR3 is 14 amino acids long. Germline V gene data show CDR1 as ENHRY and CDR2 as SYGVKD. The V gene lost 1 base and the J gene lost 0 bases, with 7 bases spanning the gap.

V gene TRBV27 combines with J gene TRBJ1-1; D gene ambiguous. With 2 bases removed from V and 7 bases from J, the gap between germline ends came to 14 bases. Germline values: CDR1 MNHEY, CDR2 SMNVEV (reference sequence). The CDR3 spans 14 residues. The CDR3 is CASSLVGGNFEAFF. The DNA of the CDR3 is TGTGCCAGCAGTTTAGTAGGAGGAAACTTTGAAGCTTTCTTT.

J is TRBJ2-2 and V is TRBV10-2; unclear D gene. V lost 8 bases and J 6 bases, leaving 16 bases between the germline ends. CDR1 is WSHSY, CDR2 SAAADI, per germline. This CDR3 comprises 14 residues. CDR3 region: CASRPIDGSGELFF. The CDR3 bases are TGCGCCAGCCGCCCTATCGATGGTTCCGGGGAGCTGTTTTTT.

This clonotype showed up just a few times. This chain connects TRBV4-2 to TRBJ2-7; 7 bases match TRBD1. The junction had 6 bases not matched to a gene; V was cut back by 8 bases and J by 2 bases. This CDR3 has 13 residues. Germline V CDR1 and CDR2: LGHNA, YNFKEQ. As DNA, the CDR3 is TGTGCCAGCGGGGACAGCTACACCTACGAGCAGTACTTC. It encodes CASGDSYTYEQYF.

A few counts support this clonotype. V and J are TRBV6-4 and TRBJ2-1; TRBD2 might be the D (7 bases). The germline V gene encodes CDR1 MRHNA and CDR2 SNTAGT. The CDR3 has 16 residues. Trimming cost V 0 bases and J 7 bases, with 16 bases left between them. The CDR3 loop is CASSDSSLGGANEQFF. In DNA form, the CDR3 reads TGTGCCAGCAGTGACTCGAGTTTAGGGGGGGCGAATGAGCAGTTCTTC.

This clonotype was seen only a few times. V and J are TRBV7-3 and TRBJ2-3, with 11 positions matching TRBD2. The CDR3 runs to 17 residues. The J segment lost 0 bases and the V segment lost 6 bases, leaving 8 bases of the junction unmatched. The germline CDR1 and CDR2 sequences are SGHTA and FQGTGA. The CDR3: CASSSGTSGPSTDTQYF. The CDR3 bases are TGTGCCAGCAGTTCCGGGACTAGCGGCCCTAGCACAGATACGCAGTATTTT.

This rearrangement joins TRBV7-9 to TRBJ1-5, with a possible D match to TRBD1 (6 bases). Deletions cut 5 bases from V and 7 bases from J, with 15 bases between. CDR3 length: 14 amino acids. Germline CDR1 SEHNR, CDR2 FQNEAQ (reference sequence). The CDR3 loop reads CASSPNRVGQPQHF. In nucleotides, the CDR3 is TGTGCCAGCAGCCCTAACAGGGTCGGCCAGCCCCAGCATTTT.

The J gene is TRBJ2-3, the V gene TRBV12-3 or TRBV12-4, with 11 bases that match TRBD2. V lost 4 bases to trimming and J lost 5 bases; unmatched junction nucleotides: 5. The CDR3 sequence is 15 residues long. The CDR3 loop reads CASSSASGGKDTQYF. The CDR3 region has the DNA TGTGCCAGCAGTTCCGCTAGCGGGGGGAAAGATACGCAGTATTTT.

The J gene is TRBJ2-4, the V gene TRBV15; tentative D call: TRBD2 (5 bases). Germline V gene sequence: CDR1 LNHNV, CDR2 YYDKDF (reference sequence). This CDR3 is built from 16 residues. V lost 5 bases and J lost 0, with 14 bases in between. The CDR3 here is CATSPRGFRAKNIQYF. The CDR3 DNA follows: TGTGCCACCAGCCCGCGCGGGTTTAGAGCCAAAAACATTCAGTACTTC.

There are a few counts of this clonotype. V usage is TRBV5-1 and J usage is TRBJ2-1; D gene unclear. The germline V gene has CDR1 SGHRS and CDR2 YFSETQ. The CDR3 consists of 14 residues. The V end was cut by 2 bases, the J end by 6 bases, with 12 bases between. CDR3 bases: TGCGCCAGCAGCTTTTCAAGCACCAGCAATGAGCAGTTCTTC. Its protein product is CASSFSSTSNEQFF.

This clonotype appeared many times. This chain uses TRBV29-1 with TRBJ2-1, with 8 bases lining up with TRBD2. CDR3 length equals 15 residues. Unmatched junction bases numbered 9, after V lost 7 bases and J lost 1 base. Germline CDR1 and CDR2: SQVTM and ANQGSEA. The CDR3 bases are TGCAGCGCCGAATCGGGGGGGTTATCCTACAATGAGCAGTTCTTC. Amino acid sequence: CSAESGGLSYNEQFF.

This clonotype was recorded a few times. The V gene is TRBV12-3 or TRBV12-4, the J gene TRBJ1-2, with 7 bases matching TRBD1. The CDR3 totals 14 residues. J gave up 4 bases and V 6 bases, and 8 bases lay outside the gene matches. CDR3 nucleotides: TGTGCCAGCAGCCAAGGACAGGACTCCTATGGCTACACCTTC. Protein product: CASSQGQDSYGYTF.

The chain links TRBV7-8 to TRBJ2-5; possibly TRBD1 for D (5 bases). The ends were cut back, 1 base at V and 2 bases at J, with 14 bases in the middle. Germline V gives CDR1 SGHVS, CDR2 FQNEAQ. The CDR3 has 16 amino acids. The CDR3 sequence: CASSLGQGLLQETQYF. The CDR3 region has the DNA TGTGCCAGCAGCTTAGGCCAGGGCTTATTACAAGAGACCCAGTACTTC.

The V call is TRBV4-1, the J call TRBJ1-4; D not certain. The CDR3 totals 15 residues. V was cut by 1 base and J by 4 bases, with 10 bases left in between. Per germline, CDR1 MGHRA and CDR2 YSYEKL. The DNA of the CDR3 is TGCGCCAGCAGCCAAGTTGATGGCCTTAATGAAAAACTGTTTTTT. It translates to CASSQVDGLNEKLFF.

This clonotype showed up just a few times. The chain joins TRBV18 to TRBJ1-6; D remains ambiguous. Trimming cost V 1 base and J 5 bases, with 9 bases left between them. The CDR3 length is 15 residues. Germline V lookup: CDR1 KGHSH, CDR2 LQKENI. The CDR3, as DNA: TGTGCCAGCTCACCACTGGAGAGAAATAATTCACCCCTCCACTTT. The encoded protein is CASSPLERNNSPLHF.

CDR3 bases: TGTGCCATCAGTGAGATGGGCAATCAGCCCCAGCATTTT. Encoded protein: CAISEMGNQPQHF. The chain joins TRBV10-3 to TRBJ1-5; D is undetermined. The CDR3 totals 13 residues. CDR1 ENHRY and CDR2 SYGVKD come from the germline V gene. Trimming took off 2 bases at V and 2 bases at J, with 4 bases between the two ends.

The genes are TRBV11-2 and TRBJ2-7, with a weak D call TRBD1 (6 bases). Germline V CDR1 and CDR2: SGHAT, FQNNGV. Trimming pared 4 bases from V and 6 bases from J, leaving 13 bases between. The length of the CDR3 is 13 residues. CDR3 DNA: TGTGCCAGCAGCTCCACCAGGGGACGCGAGCAGTACTTC. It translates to CASSSTRGREQYF.

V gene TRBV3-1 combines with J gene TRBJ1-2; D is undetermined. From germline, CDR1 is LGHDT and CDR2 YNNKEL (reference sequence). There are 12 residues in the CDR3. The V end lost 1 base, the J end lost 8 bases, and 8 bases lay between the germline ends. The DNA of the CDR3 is TGTGCCAGCAGCCAAGGTACACGGGGCTACACCTTC. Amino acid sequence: CASSQGTRGYTF. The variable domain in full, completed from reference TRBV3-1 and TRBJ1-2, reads DTAVSQTPKYLVTQMGNDKSIKCEQNLGHDTMYWYKQDSKKFLKIMFSYNNKELIINETVPNRFSPKSPDKAHLNLHINSLELGDSAVYFCASSQGTRGYTFGSGTRLTVV.